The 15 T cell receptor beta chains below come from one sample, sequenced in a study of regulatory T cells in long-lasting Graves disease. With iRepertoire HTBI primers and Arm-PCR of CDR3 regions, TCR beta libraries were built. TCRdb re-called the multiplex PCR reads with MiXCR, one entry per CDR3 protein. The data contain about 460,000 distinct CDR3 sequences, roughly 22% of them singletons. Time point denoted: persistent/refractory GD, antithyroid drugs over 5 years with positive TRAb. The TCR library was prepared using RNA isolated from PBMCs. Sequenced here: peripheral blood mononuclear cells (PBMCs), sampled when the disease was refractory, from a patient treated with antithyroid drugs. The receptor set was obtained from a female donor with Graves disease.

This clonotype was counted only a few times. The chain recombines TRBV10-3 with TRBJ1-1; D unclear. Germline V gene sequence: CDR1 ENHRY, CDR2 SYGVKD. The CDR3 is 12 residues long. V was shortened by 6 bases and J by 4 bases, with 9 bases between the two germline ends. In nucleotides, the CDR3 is TGTGCCATCAGCGGGGAGGGCACTGAAGCTTTCTTT. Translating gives CAISGEGTEAFF.

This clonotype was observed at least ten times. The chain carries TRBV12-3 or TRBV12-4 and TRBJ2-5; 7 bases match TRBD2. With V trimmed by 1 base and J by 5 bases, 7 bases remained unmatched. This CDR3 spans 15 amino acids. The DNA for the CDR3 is TGTGCCAGCAGTTTAGTGGCGGGAGTCGGCGAGACCCAGTACTTC. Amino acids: CASSLVAGVGETQYF.

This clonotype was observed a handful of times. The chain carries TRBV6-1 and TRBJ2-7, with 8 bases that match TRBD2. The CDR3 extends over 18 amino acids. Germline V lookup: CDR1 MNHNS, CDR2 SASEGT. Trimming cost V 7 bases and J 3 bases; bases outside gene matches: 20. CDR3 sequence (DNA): TGTGCCAGCATTAAAAACTCAGGACTAGCAAGTGTGAGCTACGAGCAGTACTTC. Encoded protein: CASIKNSGLASVSYEQYF.

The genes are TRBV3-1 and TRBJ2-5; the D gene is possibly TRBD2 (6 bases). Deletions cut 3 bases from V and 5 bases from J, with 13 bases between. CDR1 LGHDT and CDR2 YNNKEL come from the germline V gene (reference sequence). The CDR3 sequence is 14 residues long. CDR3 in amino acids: CASSHAGIWETQYF. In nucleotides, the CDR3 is TGTGCCAGCAGCCACGCGGGAATTTGGGAGACCCAGTACTTC.

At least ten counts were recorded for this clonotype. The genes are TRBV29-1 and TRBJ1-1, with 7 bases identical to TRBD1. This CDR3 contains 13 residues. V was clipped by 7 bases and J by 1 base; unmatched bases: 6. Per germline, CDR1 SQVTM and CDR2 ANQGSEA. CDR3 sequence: CSGHRGENTEAFF. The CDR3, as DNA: TGCAGCGGCCACAGGGGTGAGAACACTGAAGCTTTCTTT.

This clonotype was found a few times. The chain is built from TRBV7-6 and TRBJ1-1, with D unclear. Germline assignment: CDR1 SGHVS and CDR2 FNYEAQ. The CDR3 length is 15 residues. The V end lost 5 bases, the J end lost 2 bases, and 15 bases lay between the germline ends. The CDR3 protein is CASSADPSSNTEAFF. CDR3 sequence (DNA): TGTGCCAGCAGCGCTGACCCCTCTAGTAACACTGAAGCTTTCTTT.

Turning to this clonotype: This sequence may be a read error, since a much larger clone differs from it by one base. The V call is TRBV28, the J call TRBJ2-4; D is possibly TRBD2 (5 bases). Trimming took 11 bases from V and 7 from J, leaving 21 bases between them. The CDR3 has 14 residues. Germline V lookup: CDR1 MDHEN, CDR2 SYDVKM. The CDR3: CASQAGAIGNIQYF. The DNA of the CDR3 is TGTGCCTCTCAGGCGGGCGCCATCGGGAACATTCAGTACTTC.

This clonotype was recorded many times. CDR3 residues: CASRTTQQGLPATLHF. CDR3 coding DNA: TGTGCCAGCAGGACGACACAACAGGGCCTACCGGCGACCCTCCACTTT. The chain is built from TRBV6-1 and TRBJ1-6; possible D gene TRBD1, 6 bases. Germline V gene data show CDR1 as MNHNS and CDR2 as SASEGT. Trimming took off 6 bases at V and 14 bases at J, with 26 bases between the two ends. The CDR3 is 16 residues long.

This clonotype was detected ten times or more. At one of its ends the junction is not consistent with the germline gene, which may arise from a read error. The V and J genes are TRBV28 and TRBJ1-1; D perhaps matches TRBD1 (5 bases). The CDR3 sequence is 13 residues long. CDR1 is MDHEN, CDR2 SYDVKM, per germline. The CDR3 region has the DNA TGTGCCAGCAGTTTACTCTCCCGGGGCCAAACGCTCTTT. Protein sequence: CASSLLSRGQTLF.

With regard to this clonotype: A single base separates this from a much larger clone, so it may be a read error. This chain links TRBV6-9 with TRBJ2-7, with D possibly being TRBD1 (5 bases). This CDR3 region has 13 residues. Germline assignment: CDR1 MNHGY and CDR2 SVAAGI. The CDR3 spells CAGSYEGRAEQYF. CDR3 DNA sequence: TGTGCCGGCAGTTACGAAGGCAGGGCCGAGCAGTACTTC.

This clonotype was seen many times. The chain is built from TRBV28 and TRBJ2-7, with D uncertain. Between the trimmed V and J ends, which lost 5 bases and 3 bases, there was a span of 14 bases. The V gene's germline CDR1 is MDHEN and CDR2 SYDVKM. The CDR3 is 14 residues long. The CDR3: CASSPSLTNYEQYF. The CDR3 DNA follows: TGTGCCAGCAGTCCCTCCCTGACGAACTACGAGCAGTACTTC.

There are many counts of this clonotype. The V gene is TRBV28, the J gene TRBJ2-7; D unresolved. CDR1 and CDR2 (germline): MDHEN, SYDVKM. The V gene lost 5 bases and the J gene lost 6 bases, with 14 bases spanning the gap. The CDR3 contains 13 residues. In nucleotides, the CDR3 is TGTGCCAGCAGTCCTGACCCTAAGCGCGAGCAGTACTTC. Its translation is CASSPDPKREQYF.

This CDR3 reads CASRSTSGGLDTQYF. CDR3 DNA: TGTGCCAGCAGGTCGACTAGCGGGGGCCTAGATACGCAGTATTTT. The chain has TRBV12-3 or TRBV12-4 and TRBJ2-3, with 12 bases matching TRBD2. CDR3 length: 15 residues. V was clipped by 6 bases and J by 5 bases; unmatched bases: 6.

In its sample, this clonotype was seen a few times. The CDR3 bases are TGTGCCAGCAGTTCTACCGACAGACTAATCAGCCCCCAGCATTTT. Translating gives CASSSTDRLISPQHF. The V and J genes are TRBV12-3 or TRBV12-4 and TRBJ1-5; weak D call: TRBD1 (5 bases). V was shortened by 4 bases and J by 10 bases, with 20 bases between the two germline ends. This CDR3 is 15 amino acids long.

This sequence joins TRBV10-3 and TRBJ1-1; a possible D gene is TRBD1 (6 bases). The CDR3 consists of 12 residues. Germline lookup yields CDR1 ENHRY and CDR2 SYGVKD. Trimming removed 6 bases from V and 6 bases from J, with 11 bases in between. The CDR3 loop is CAISGTTAEAFF. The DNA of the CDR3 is TGTGCCATCAGCGGGACAACCGCTGAAGCTTTCTTT.